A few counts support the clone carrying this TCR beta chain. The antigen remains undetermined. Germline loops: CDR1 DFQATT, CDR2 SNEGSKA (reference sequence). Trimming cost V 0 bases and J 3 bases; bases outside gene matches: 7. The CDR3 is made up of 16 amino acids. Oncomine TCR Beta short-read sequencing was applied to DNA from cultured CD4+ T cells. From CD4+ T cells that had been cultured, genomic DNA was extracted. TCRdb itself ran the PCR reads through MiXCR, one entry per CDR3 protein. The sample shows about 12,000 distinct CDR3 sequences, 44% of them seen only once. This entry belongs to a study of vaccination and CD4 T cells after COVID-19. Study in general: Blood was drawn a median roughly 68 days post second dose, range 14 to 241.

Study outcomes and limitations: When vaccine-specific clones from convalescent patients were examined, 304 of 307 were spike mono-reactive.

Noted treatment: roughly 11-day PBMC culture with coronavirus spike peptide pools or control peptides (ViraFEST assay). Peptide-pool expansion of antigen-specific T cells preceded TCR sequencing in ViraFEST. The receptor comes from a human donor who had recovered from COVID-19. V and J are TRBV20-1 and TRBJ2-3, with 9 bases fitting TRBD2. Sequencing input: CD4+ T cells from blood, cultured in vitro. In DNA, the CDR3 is TGCAGTGCTAGAGACCCAAGGAGCGGGGGGACAGATACGCAGTATTTT. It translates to CSARDPRSGGTDTQYF.